Listed below are T cell receptor beta chains from one sample, sequenced in a study of T cell repertoires in cytomegalovirus infection. MiXCR, applied by TCRdb to the reads, yields one record per CDR3 protein. The sample carries about 920,000 distinct CDR3 sequences, around 29% recorded once. No antigen is known for these receptors. This material consisted of cultured CD8+ T cells from PBMCs, taken from culture after CMV antigen stimulation. The receptors originated from a human donor in good health (CMV status not recorded). Some clones in this sample may be carry-over from other donors' samples. Both conserved end residues are part of each CDR3. The D gene is left open where the match is weak. The listing skips clone size in some rows; elsewhere it reads once, few, many or a size class.

>-|TRBJ1-1|TRBV27|few
CASSLSRRLTEAFF
TGTGCCAGCAGTTTATCCAGAAGGTTAACTGAAGCTTTCTTT
>-|TRBJ1-2|TRBV7-9|few
CASSFTVKQGRDYGYTF
TGTGCCAGCAGCTTTACAGTGAAACAGGGCAGGGACTATGGCTACACCTTC
>-|TRBJ2-6|TRBV2|few
CASSLTRPTDGGSGANVLTF
TGTGCCAGCAGTCTAACCCGCCCGACAGACGGTGGTTCTGGGGCCAACGTCCTGACTTTC
>TRBD1|TRBJ2-7|TRBV6-1|-
CASIRDRGEQYF
TGTGCCAGCATCCGGGACAGGGGCGAGCAGTACTTC
>-|TRBJ2-1|TRBV6-4|-
CASSTGQGSEQFF
TGTGCCAGCAGTACGGGACAAGGGAGTGAGCAGTTCTTC
>-|TRBJ2-3|TRBV5-1|-
CASSTRGLSDTQYF
TGCGCCAGCAGCACCCGGGGATTATCAGATACGCAGTATTTT
>TRBD2|TRBJ2-7|TRBV12-3/TRBV12-4|-
CASRWTSGDYEQYF
TGTGCCAGCAGGTGGACTAGCGGGGATTACGAGCAGTACTTC
>-|TRBJ2-1|TRBV5-5|-
CASRQRGDPYNEQFF
TGTGCCAGCAGACAAAGGGGGGATCCCTACAATGAGCAGTTCTTC
>-|TRBJ2-3|TRBV20-1|once
CSARPREHRGDADTQYF
TGCAGTGCTAGACCTCGGGAGCACAGGGGTGACGCAGATACGCAGTATTTT
>TRBD2|TRBJ2-3|TRBV7-3|-
CASNIAGGTDTQYF
TGTGCCAGCAACATAGCGGGGGGCACAGATACGCAGTATTTT
>-|TRBJ2-5|TRBV13|once
CASSYGLYQETQYF
TGTGCCAGCAGCTACGGCCTGTACCAAGAGACCCAGTACTTC
>-|TRBJ1-2|TRBV12-3/TRBV12-4|few
CASTRGSRGYTF
TGTGCCAGCACCCGGGGCAGTAGAGGCTACACCTTC
>TRBD1|TRBJ1-1|TRBV20-1|many
CSASDRAGGTEAFF
TGCAGTGCTAGTGACAGGGCCGGTGGGACTGAAGCTTTCTTT
>-|TRBJ2-1|TRBV4-1|-
CASSQDPGGDNEQFF
TGCGCCAGCAGCCAAGATCCGGGCGGGGACAATGAGCAGTTCTTC
>-|TRBJ1-2|TRBV5-1|many
CASSHGERVTGYTF
TGCGCCAGCAGCCATGGAGAGAGGGTTACGGGCTACACCTTC
>TRBD2|TRBJ2-5|TRBV5-5|-
CASSPSGGAQETQYF
TGTGCCAGCAGTCCTAGCGGGGGGGCACAAGAGACCCAGTACTTC
>TRBD1|TRBJ1-5|TRBV6-1|-
CASRDTTGWGQPQHF
TGTGCCAGCAGGGACACGACAGGGTGGGGTCAGCCCCAGCATTTT
>TRBD1|TRBJ2-7|TRBV12-3/TRBV12-4|many
CASSRYPGQSSYEQYF
TGTGCCAGCAGTCGTTATCCGGGACAGAGCTCCTACGAGCAGTACTTC
>TRBD1|TRBJ1-6|TRBV12-3/TRBV12-4|few
CASSLGRGPGNSPLHF
TGTGCCAGCAGTTTGGGTAGGGGGCCAGGCAATTCACCCCTCCACTTT
>-|TRBJ2-2|TRBV2|-
CAAPRQENTGELFF
TGTGCCGCACCTAGGCAGGAGAACACCGGGGAGCTGTTTTTT
>-|TRBJ2-3|TRBV29-1|-
CSAFTGRADTQYF
TGCAGCGCATTCACAGGGAGGGCAGATACGCAGTATTTT
>-|TRBJ2-2|TRBV6-5|-
CASVTNTGELFF
TGTGCCAGCGTAACGAACACCGGGGAGCTGTTTTTT
>-|TRBJ2-2|TRBV28|-
CASSLLGSGNTGELFF
TGTGCCAGCAGTTTATTGGGCAGCGGGAACACCGGGGAGCTGTTTTTT
>-|TRBJ2-3|TRBV7-9|-
CASSWTAPDTQYF
TGTGCCAGCAGCTGGACAGCCCCAGATACGCAGTATTTT
>TRBD1|TRBJ2-7|TRBV7-9|-
CASSWEDRGRYEQYF
TGTGCCAGCAGCTGGGAGGACAGGGGCCGGTACGAGCAGTACTTC
>-|TRBJ1-2|TRBV27|few
CASSLSGFGSYYGYTF
TGTGCCAGCAGTTTATCCGGGTTTGGAAGCTACTATGGCTACACCTTC
>-|TRBJ1-6|TRBV15|-
CATSRDMGAGSPLHF
TGTGCCACCAGCAGAGATATGGGGGCTGGTTCACCCCTCCACTTT
>TRBD2|TRBJ2-7|TRBV20-1|-
CSAPDAGLPGGEQYF
TGCAGTGCCCCTGATGCAGGGCTCCCGGGAGGCGAGCAGTACTTC
>TRBD1|TRBJ2-3|TRBV2|few
CASSDTAGGADTQYF
TGTGCCAGCAGTGATACGGCAGGGGGCGCCGATACGCAGTATTTT
>TRBD1|TRBJ1-6|TRBV7-9|-
CASSQGTGYNSPLHF
TGTGCCAGCAGCCAAGGGACAGGGTATAATTCACCCCTCCACTTT
>TRBD1|TRBJ1-2|TRBV27|-
CASSTGVTPTGYGYTF
TGTGCCAGCTCGACAGGGGTCACACCGACGGGCTATGGCTACACCTTC
>-|TRBJ2-3|TRBV27|few
CASSLTTGVDTQYF
TGTGCCAGCAGTTTGACGACCGGGGTGGATACGCAGTATTTT
>-|TRBJ2-1|TRBV7-6|few
CASSSPGRTTHNEQFF
TGTGCCAGCAGCTCCCCCGGTCGGACTACCCACAATGAGCAGTTCTTC
>-|TRBJ1-1|TRBV6-2/TRBV6-3|-
CASSYGENEAFF
TGTGCCAGCAGTTACGGGGAAAATGAAGCTTTCTTT
>TRBD1|TRBJ1-4|TRBV4-2|-
CASSQDLQGAGEKLFF
TGTGCCAGCAGCCAGGATCTTCAGGGGGCGGGTGAAAAACTGTTTTTT
>-|TRBJ1-5|TRBV20-1|-
CSARDPGLYSNQPQHF
TGCAGTGCTAGAGACCCGGGACTCTATAGCAATCAGCCCCAGCATTTT
>-|TRBJ2-2|TRBV4-3|-
CASSQDSVGAGTGELFF
TGCGCCAGCAGCCAAGATAGTGTGGGGGCCGGCACCGGGGAGCTGTTTTTT
>-|TRBJ2-7|TRBV15|-
CATSRSTGSSYEQYF
TGTGCCACCAGCAGGTCTACAGGGAGCTCCTACGAGCAGTACTTC
>-|TRBJ2-1|TRBV7-7|few
CASSRVQGGAEQFF
TGTGCTAGCAGCCGGGTACAGGGGGGGGCTGAGCAGTTCTTC
>TRBD1|TRBJ2-7|TRBV7-6|few
CASSFRTGTAYEQYF
TGTGCCAGCAGCTTCAGGACAGGTACGGCGTACGAGCAGTACTTC
>-|TRBJ2-3|TRBV28|-
CASSFERDTDTQYF
TGTGCCAGCAGTTTTGAGAGGGACACAGATACGCAGTATTTT
>-|TRBJ2-3|TRBV20-1|-
CSAHRTGRDADTQYF
TGCAGTGCACATAGAACAGGGCGTGATGCAGATACGCAGTATTTT
>-|TRBJ2-2|TRBV4-1|-
CASSHWSGEATGELFF
TGCGCCAGCAGCCATTGGTCGGGGGAGGCCACCGGGGAGCTGTTTTTT
>TRBD1|TRBJ2-4|TRBV7-4|few
CASSLGSQGFNGIQYF
TGTGCCAGCAGCTTAGGGTCACAGGGGTTCAACGGCATTCAGTACTTC
>TRBD1|TRBJ1-3|TRBV9|few
CASSAPGQGSYSGNTIYF
TGTGCCAGCAGCGCGCCGGGACAGGGTTCCTACTCTGGAAACACCATATATTTT
>TRBD1|TRBJ1-1|TRBV12-3/TRBV12-4|many
CASSQQGASTEAFF
TGTGCCAGCAGCCAACAGGGGGCGAGTACTGAAGCTTTCTTT
>TRBD1|TRBJ1-4|TRBV7-9|-
CASSSTGPRHNEKLFF
TGTGCCAGCAGCTCGACAGGGCCACGGCATAATGAAAAACTGTTTTTT
>TRBD2|TRBJ2-1|TRBV7-8|many
CAGRTSGNPGDEQFF
TGTGCCGGCCGGACTAGCGGGAATCCGGGCGATGAGCAGTTCTTC
>TRBD1|TRBJ1-6|TRBV5-3|-
CASNPDRDLSPLHF
TGTGCCAGCAACCCGGACAGGGATTTATCACCCCTCCACTTT
>-|TRBJ1-2|TRBV9|few
CASSVGDSEGYGYTF
TGTGCCAGCAGCGTAGGAGACAGTGAGGGGTATGGCTACACCTTC
>-|TRBJ2-4|TRBV6-5|-
CASSYSLGRNIQYF
TGTGCCAGCAGTTACTCGTTAGGGAGGAACATTCAGTACTTC